The 7 T cell receptor beta chains presented below share a single source sample, sequenced in a study of blood T cell repertoires in COVID-19. Libraries were prepared by immunoSEQ multiplex PCR; TCRdb keeps only in-frame clonotypes and omits some of them. The data contain around 63,000 clones, around 81% of them singletons. What was sequenced was peripheral blood. These receptor sequences come from a woman over 75 with active or convalescent COVID-19.

The chain joins TRBV28 to TRBJ2-3, with 11 positions matching TRBD2. The V gene end was trimmed by 5 bases and the J gene end by 5 bases; junction bases not matched to a gene: 9. CDR1 and CDR2 from the germline V gene are MDHEN and SYDVKM. The CDR3 totals 16 residues. In nucleotides, the CDR3 is TGTGCCAGCAGTCCTCATAGCGGGGGGGCGGAAGATACGCAGTATTTT. Protein: CASSPHSGGAEDTQYF. The whole variable domain, remainder taken from reference TRBV28 and TRBJ2-3, is DVKVTQSSRYLVKRTGEKVFLECVQDMDHENMFWYRQDPGLGLRLIYFSYDVKMKEKGDIPEGYSVSREKKERFSLILESASTNQTSMYLCASSPHSGGAEDTQYFGPGTRLTVL.

The chain recombines TRBV20-1 with TRBJ2-1; TRBD2 is a possible D gene (6 bases). V lost 5 bases and J lost 10, with 12 bases in between. Germline V CDR1 and CDR2: DFQATT, SNEGSKA (reference sequence). CDR3 size: 11 residues. DNA for the CDR3: TGCAGTGCTTCTGGAGGGGCCGAGCAGTTCTTC. As protein: CSASGGAEQFF.

The chain employs TRBV27 and TRBJ2-7, with D perhaps TRBD2 (7 bases). V was cut by 3 bases and J by 2 bases, with 14 bases left in between. The CDR3 totals 15 residues. The V gene's germline CDR1 is MNHEY and CDR2 SMNVEV (reference sequence). The CDR3 loop reads CASSLGGALAYEQYF. The CDR3 region has the DNA TGTGCCAGCAGTTTGGGGGGGGCCCTTGCCTACGAGCAGTACTTC.

This sequence joins TRBV5-6 and TRBJ2-5; 10 bases line up with TRBD2. The trim removed 1 base at V and 1 base at J, leaving 10 bases unmatched. Germline V gene data show CDR1 as SGHDT and CDR2 as YYEEEE. The CDR3 spans 18 residues. In DNA, the CDR3 is TGTGCCAGCAGCTTGCAGCGGGGGGGCCTTTCCCTCCAAGAGACCCAGTACTTC. It codes for CASSLQRGGLSLQETQYF.

This chain connects TRBV12-3 or TRBV12-4 to TRBJ1-3; TRBD1 matches 10 bases. Trimming removed 6 bases from V and 8 bases from J; junction bases left unmatched: 4. The CDR3 is 13 residues long. CDR3 sequence reads: CASSLTGGYTIYF. The CDR3 DNA follows: TGTGCCAGCAGCCTGACAGGGGGCTACACCATATATTTT.

The CDR3 here is CASRADRGRPEAFF. Written as DNA, the CDR3 is TGTGCCAGCAGAGCAGACAGGGGGCGCCCTGAAGCTTTCTTT. The rearrangement links TRBV2 to TRBJ1-1; TRBD1 matches 10 bases. The CDR3 consists of 14 residues. Germline CDR1 reads SNHLY; CDR2 reads FYNNEI. The V gene end was trimmed by 6 bases and the J gene end by 6 bases; junction bases not matched to a gene: 7.

This sequence joins TRBV5-6 and TRBJ1-1, with D maybe TRBD1 (6 bases). Trimming left V 4 bases short and J 8 bases short, with 15 bases between. The CDR3 extends over 13 amino acids. Germline V gene lookup returns CDR1 SGHDT and CDR2 YYEEEE. CDR3 DNA: TGTGCCAGCAGCATCCGACAGGCCCGGGAAGCTTTCTTT. Encoded protein: CASSIRQAREAFF.